Listed below are T cell receptor beta chains from one sample, sequenced in a study of T cell changes during pregnancy in multiple sclerosis. TCRdb keeps only in-frame clones here, not all; method: immunoSEQ multiplex PCR. The sample yields approximately 17,000 clones, just under 85% seen once. The material sequenced was CD8+ T cells from peripheral blood mononuclear cells, taken in the second trimester of pregnancy. Receptors were obtained from a female donor in good health, enrolled as a control in a pregnancy study. Each CDR3 is given with its conserved first and last residue. The D gene is left open where the match is weak. Clone size is not always given. Where it is, it says once, few, many or a class for expanded clones.

cdr3_length: 15; d_call: .; j_call: TRBJ1-6; v_call: TRBV4-1; clone_size: .; cdr3_aa: CASSQRSAANSPLHF; cdr3_nt: TGCGCCAGCAGCCAGCGGTCGGCAGCTAATTCACCCCTCCACTTT
cdr3_length: 12; d_call: .; j_call: TRBJ2-7; v_call: TRBV12-5; clone_size: once; cdr3_aa: CASGPGSYEQYF; cdr3_nt: TGTGCTAGTGGTCCCGGGAGCTACGAGCAGTACTTC
cdr3_length: 17; d_call: TRBD1; j_call: TRBJ1-2; v_call: TRBV28; clone_size: .; cdr3_aa: CASSFRDRGRGPYGYTF; cdr3_nt: TGTGCCAGCAGTTTCCGGGACAGGGGGCGTGGTCCCTATGGCTACACCTTC
cdr3_length: 15; d_call: TRBD1; j_call: TRBJ1-4; v_call: TRBV4-3; clone_size: .; cdr3_aa: CASSQRDSDYRKLFF; cdr3_nt: TGCGCCAGCAGCCAACGGGACAGCGATTACCGAAAACTGTTTTTT
cdr3_length: 16; d_call: TRBD1; j_call: TRBJ2-1; v_call: TRBV7-2; clone_size: once; cdr3_aa: CASSRTGVGSYNEQFF; cdr3_nt: TGTGCCAGCAGTCGCACAGGGGTGGGCTCCTACAATGAGCAGTTCTTC
cdr3_length: 14; d_call: .; j_call: TRBJ2-7; v_call: TRBV10-3; clone_size: .; cdr3_aa: CAISEVSGYYEQYF; cdr3_nt: TGTGCCATCAGTGAAGTGTCAGGCTACTACGAGCAGTACTTC
cdr3_length: 19; d_call: TRBD1; j_call: TRBJ1-6; v_call: TRBV28; clone_size: .; cdr3_aa: CASSQPGQDFSRGNSPLHF; cdr3_nt: TGTGCCAGCAGTCAGCCGGGACAGGATTTCTCCAGGGGTAATTCACCCCTCCACTTT
cdr3_length: 12; d_call: .; j_call: TRBJ2-7; v_call: TRBV4-2; clone_size: once; cdr3_aa: CASSQVSYEQYF; cdr3_nt: TGTGCCAGCAGCCAAGTTAGCTACGAGCAGTACTTC
cdr3_length: 16; d_call: TRBD2; j_call: TRBJ2-1; v_call: TRBV7-3; clone_size: .; cdr3_aa: CASSLTPSGGYNEQFF; cdr3_nt: TGTGCCAGCAGCTTAACCCCTAGCGGGGGGTACAATGAGCAGTTCTTC
cdr3_length: 14; d_call: TRBD1; j_call: TRBJ1-5; v_call: TRBV28; clone_size: .; cdr3_aa: CASSLTGETQPQHF; cdr3_nt: TGTGCCAGCAGTCTGACAGGGGAAACTCAGCCCCAGCATTTT
cdr3_length: 13; d_call: .; j_call: TRBJ1-1; v_call: TRBV25-1; clone_size: .; cdr3_aa: CASAAGSNTEAFF; cdr3_nt: TGTGCCAGCGCCGCGGGATCCAACACTGAAGCTTTCTTT
cdr3_length: 13; d_call: .; j_call: TRBJ1-6; v_call: TRBV27; clone_size: few; cdr3_aa: CASSPQTNSPLHF; cdr3_nt: TGTGCCAGCAGTCCACAGACAAATTCACCCCTCCACTTT
cdr3_length: 11; d_call: .; j_call: TRBJ2-5; v_call: TRBV7-9; clone_size: .; cdr3_aa: CASSQGGTQYF; cdr3_nt: TGTGCCAGCAGCCAGGGGGGCACCCAGTACTTC
cdr3_length: 14; d_call: TRBD2; j_call: TRBJ2-7; v_call: TRBV6-6; clone_size: .; cdr3_aa: CASTRLAGAYEQYF; cdr3_nt: TGTGCCAGTACCAGACTAGCGGGAGCCTACGAGCAGTACTTC
cdr3_length: 17; d_call: .; j_call: TRBJ2-1; v_call: TRBV5-8; clone_size: medium-sized; cdr3_aa: CASSLSLGRGWGNEQFF; cdr3_nt: TGTGCCAGCAGCTTGTCCCTGGGCAGGGGTTGGGGCAATGAGCAGTTCTTC
cdr3_length: 13; d_call: .; j_call: TRBJ2-5; v_call: TRBV11-1; clone_size: .; cdr3_aa: CASSPGPQETQYF; cdr3_nt: TGTGCCAGCAGCCCTGGGCCTCAAGAGACCCAGTACTTC
cdr3_length: 16; d_call: TRBD2; j_call: TRBJ2-1; v_call: TRBV7-9; clone_size: .; cdr3_aa: CASLWTSGGKGNEQFF; cdr3_nt: TGTGCCAGCCTCTGGACTAGCGGGGGGAAGGGCAATGAGCAGTTCTTC
cdr3_length: 13; d_call: .; j_call: TRBJ2-5; v_call: TRBV9; clone_size: .; cdr3_aa: CASSAPGGETQYF; cdr3_nt: TGTGCCAGCAGCGCCCCAGGGGGGGAGACCCAGTACTTC
cdr3_length: 16; d_call: .; j_call: TRBJ1-1; v_call: TRBV7-3; clone_size: .; cdr3_aa: CASSLVRRAMNTEAFF; cdr3_nt: TGTGCCAGCAGCTTAGTACGAAGAGCCATGAACACTGAAGCTTTCTTT
cdr3_length: 15; d_call: TRBD1; j_call: TRBJ2-7; v_call: TRBV5-4; clone_size: .; cdr3_aa: CASSNEDRGRYEQYF; cdr3_nt: TGTGCCAGCAGCAATGAGGACAGGGGACGGTACGAGCAGTACTTC
cdr3_length: 14; d_call: TRBD2; j_call: TRBJ2-7; v_call: TRBV13; clone_size: once; cdr3_aa: CASSPGTRAYEQYF; cdr3_nt: TGTGCCAGCAGCCCCGGGACTAGGGCGTACGAGCAGTACTTC
cdr3_length: 15; d_call: TRBD2; j_call: TRBJ2-7; v_call: TRBV9; clone_size: .; cdr3_aa: CASSAGTSGANEQYF; cdr3_nt: TGTGCCAGCAGCGCCGGGACTAGCGGGGCAAACGAGCAGTACTTC
cdr3_length: 15; d_call: TRBD1; j_call: TRBJ1-1; v_call: TRBV5-4; clone_size: .; cdr3_aa: CASSLFGTGPTEAFF; cdr3_nt: TGTGCCAGCAGCTTGTTTGGGACAGGGCCCACTGAAGCTTTCTTT
cdr3_length: 12; d_call: .; j_call: TRBJ1-3; v_call: TRBV6-1; clone_size: few; cdr3_aa: CASSGARGSTNF; cdr3_nt: TGTGCCAGCAGTGGGGCTAGGGGGAGTACGAATTTT
cdr3_length: 14; d_call: .; j_call: TRBJ2-5; v_call: TRBV4-2; clone_size: .; cdr3_aa: CASSQEWGLETQYF; cdr3_nt: TGTGCCAGCAGCCAAGAATGGGGACTTGAGACCCAGTACTTC
cdr3_length: 13; d_call: .; j_call: TRBJ2-7; v_call: TRBV11-1; clone_size: .; cdr3_aa: CASSLTASYEQYF; cdr3_nt: TGTGCCAGCAGCTTAACAGCTTCCTACGAGCAGTACTTC
cdr3_length: 14; d_call: .; j_call: TRBJ1-5; v_call: TRBV7-2; clone_size: .; cdr3_aa: CASSLGLNNQPQHF; cdr3_nt: TGTGCCAGCAGCTTAGGACTGAACAATCAGCCCCAGCATTTT
cdr3_length: 12; d_call: TRBD2; j_call: TRBJ2-1; v_call: TRBV6-6; clone_size: medium-sized; cdr3_aa: CAIQLAGNEQFF; cdr3_nt: TGTGCCATCCAACTAGCGGGCAATGAGCAGTTCTTC